These 2 T cell receptor beta chains were all obtained from the same sample, sequenced in a study of blood T cell repertoires in COVID-19. Assay: immunoSEQ multiplex PCR; the TCRdb copy retains only in-frame clones and omits some. The data hold 110,000 or so clones, with less than 80% observed a single time. Input material: peripheral blood. These TCRs come from a man aged 50 to 59 with acute or convalescent COVID-19.

The chain is built from TRBV28 and TRBJ1-2, with no clear D. The V gene's germline CDR1 is MDHEN and CDR2 SYDVKM. CDR3 size: 15 residues. The ends were cut back, 6 bases at V and 4 bases at J, with 18 bases in the middle. Here the CDR3 DNA reads TGTGCCAGCAGCACCCTGGCGTGGGGAGTCTATGGCTACACCTTC. Residues: CASSTLAWGVYGYTF.

This chain uses TRBV7-3 with TRBJ2-1; 12 nucleotides line up with TRBD2. Germline values: CDR1 SGHTA, CDR2 FQGTGA. The CDR3 spans 14 residues. V lost 8 bases, J lost 6 bases, and 5 bases stayed unmatched. The CDR3 nucleotides are TGTGCCAGCTCTCTAGCGGGAGGGGGCAATGAGCAGTTCTTC. Its translation: CASSLAGGGNEQFF.